Shown below are 14 T cell receptor beta chains from a single sample sequenced in a study of CD8+CD57+ T cells in acquired aplastic anemia. Genomic DNA acted as the template from which TCR beta VDJ combination and CDR3 sequence profiling were carried out. Each CDR3 protein gets one entry after TCRdb re-called the reads with MiXCR. The repertoire has roughly 150,000 distinct CDR3 sequences, just under 45% of them found once; the top ten carry 1.1%. Sample: sorted CD4+, CD8+, or CD8+CD57+ T cells (not recorded which) from PBMCs. The receptor source for this set is a human donor in good health.

The genes are TRBV5-8 and TRBJ2-5; 7 nucleotides agree with TRBD1. The CDR3 length is 15 residues. From germline, CDR1 is SGHTS and CDR2 YDEGEE. The trim removed 2 bases at V and 5 bases at J, leaving 9 bases unmatched. In nucleotides, the CDR3 is TGTGCCAGCAGCTTTTACAGGGGCGCACGTGAGACCCAGTACTTC. Protein: CASSFYRGARETQYF.

V usage is TRBV10-3 and J usage is TRBJ1-2; TRBD1 might be the D (6 bases). The length of the CDR3 is 13 residues. The V end was cut by 4 bases, the J end by 7 bases, with 13 bases between. Germline CDR1 ENHRY, CDR2 SYGVKD. Here the CDR3 reads CAISAGAVSGYTF. In DNA form, the CDR3 reads TGTGCCATCAGTGCGGGGGCAGTAAGTGGCTACACCTTC.

This clonotype was observed a few times. This sequence joins TRBV24-1 and TRBJ2-1, with TRBD2 matching 7 bases. The CDR3 contains 16 residues. The trim removed 7 bases at V and 8 bases at J, leaving 16 bases unmatched. Per germline, CDR1 KGHDR and CDR2 SFDVKD. CDR3 nucleotides: TGTGCCACCAGATCTAGCGGTAAGTCCCAATTCGATGAGCAGTTCTTC. Translated, it gives CATRSSGKSQFDEQFF.

This clonotype was observed a handful of times. One base away lies a much larger clone, so this may be a sequencing read error. This chain links TRBV20-1 with TRBJ1-2; D not certain. This CDR3 comprises 12 residues. The germline gives CDR1 DFQATT, CDR2 SNEGSKA (reference sequence). Trimming took 3 bases from V and 7 from J, leaving 12 bases between them. CDR3 protein: CSASMDGFGYTF. The CDR3 nucleotides read TGCAGTGCTAGTATGGACGGATTTGGCTACACCTTC.

This clonotype was observed at least ten times. The rearrangement links TRBV11-1 to TRBJ2-2; 9 bases align to TRBD1. CDR3 length: 16 residues. Germline loops: CDR1 SGHAT, CDR2 FQDESV (reference sequence). J lost 6 bases, V lost 5 bases, and 10 bases had no gene match. For the CDR3, the DNA is TGTGCCAGCAGCCCGGGACAGGGCGATGGTGCCGGGGAGCTGTTTTTT. It codes for CASSPGQGDGAGELFF.

The chain is built from TRBV9 and TRBJ2-7; D gene uncertain. Deletions cut 2 bases from V and 3 bases from J, with 12 bases between. The CDR3 is 14 amino acids. Germline CDR1 and CDR2: SGDLS and YYNGEE. CDR3: CASSVQPSGYEQYF. CDR3 coding DNA: TGTGCCAGCAGCGTCCAGCCGTCGGGCTACGAGCAGTACTTC.

CDR3 protein: CASSEYRGREKLFF. CDR3 coding DNA: TGTGCCAGCAGTGAGTACAGGGGACGTGAAAAACTGTTTTTT. The chain carries TRBV2 and TRBJ1-4, with 7 bases lining up with TRBD1. CDR1 is SNHLY, CDR2 FYNNEI, per germline. This CDR3 contains 14 residues. V gave up 3 bases and J gave up 7 bases; unmatched junction bases: 5.

Comments on this clonotype: As the CDR3 is not closed by the conserved phenylalanine or tryptophan, this likely results from a read error. The V and J genes are TRBV19 and TRBJ2-7; tentatively, D is TRBD1 (5 bases). Germline V gene sequence: CDR1 LNHDA, CDR2 SQIVND (reference sequence). The V gene lost 1 base and the J gene lost 8 bases, with 15 bases spanning the gap. This CDR3 has 14 residues. The CDR3 region is CASSIGTGNHKQYS. The CDR3 nucleotides are TGTGCCAGTAGTATAGGTACAGGAAATCACAAGCAGTACTCC.

This clonotype was observed a handful of times. The chain links TRBV10-1 to TRBJ2-7; 9 positions match TRBD1. V shed 5 bases and J 4 bases; nucleotides not matched to a gene: 6. This CDR3 comprises 14 residues. The germline gives CDR1 WNHNN, CDR2 SYGVQD (reference sequence). The DNA of the CDR3 is TGCGCCAGCAGTCGGACAGGGGAGGGTTACGAGCAGTACTTC. It yields the protein CASSRTGEGYEQYF.

This clonotype was seen repeatedly, ten times or more. The chain carries TRBV6-1 and TRBJ1-1, with D tentatively TRBD1 (5 bases). V shed 7 bases and J shed 2 bases, with 11 bases lying between them. Germline V gene sequence: CDR1 MNHNS, CDR2 SASEGT. The CDR3 extends over 13 amino acids. CDR3 sequence (DNA): TGTGCCAGCAAGACCCGGGACAACACTGAAGCTTTCTTT. It yields the protein CASKTRDNTEAFF.

The chain recombines TRBV11-2 with TRBJ2-7; TRBD2 matches at 9 bases. V lost 6 bases, J lost 1 base, and 13 bases stayed unmatched. This CDR3 comprises 17 residues. In germline, CDR1 is SGHAT, CDR2 FQNNGV. CDR3 DNA sequence: TGTGCCAGCAGTTTATGGGCTAGCGGGGACTTTTCCTACGAGCAGTACTTC. The encoded protein is CASSLWASGDFSYEQYF.

Ten or more counts support this clonotype. The V and J genes are TRBV19 and TRBJ1-2, with TRBD1 as a possible D gene (5 bases). Germline CDR1 reads LNHDA; CDR2 reads SQIVND (reference sequence). V was clipped by 3 bases and J by 5 bases, with 10 bases between them. CDR3 length: 13 residues. CDR3 nucleotide sequence: TGTGCCAGTAGTATTTGGGGGGATTATGGCTACACCTTC. This translates into CASSIWGDYGYTF. Supplemented by reference TRBV19 and TRBJ1-2, the full variable domain reads DGGITQSPKYLFRKEGQNVTLSCEQNLNHDAMYWYRQDPGQGLRLIYYSQIVNDFQKGDIAEGYSVSREKKESFPLTVTSAQKNPTAFYLCASSIWGDYGYTFGSGTRLTVV.

There are a few counts of this clonotype. The rearrangement links TRBV7-6 to TRBJ1-2; TRBD1 matches 7 bases. V dropped 3 bases and J dropped 2; count of bases not matched to a gene: 3. CDR1 SGHVS and CDR2 FNYEAQ come from the germline V gene. This CDR3 spans 14 amino acids. The CDR3 protein is CASSLGRGNYGYTF. CDR3 in DNA: TGTGCCAGCAGCTTGGGCAGGGGGAACTATGGCTACACCTTC. Filled out from reference TRBV7-6 and TRBJ1-2, the complete variable domain reads GAGVSQSPRYKVTKRGQDVALRCDPISGHVSLYWYRQALGQGPEFLTYFNYEAQQDKSGLPNDRFSAERPEGSISTLTIQRTEQRDSAMYRCASSLGRGNYGYTFGSGTRLTVV.

This clonotype showed up many times. This chain connects TRBV6-1 to TRBJ2-7, with 9 nucleotides matching TRBD1. The V and J ends lost 6 bases and 3 bases, in that order; junction bases with no gene match: 9. The CDR3 covers 15 residues. Per germline, CDR1 MNHNS and CDR2 SASEGT. The CDR3 nucleotides read TGTGCCAGCAGGCAGGCCACAGGGGGCTTCTACGAGCAGTACTTC. The encoded protein is CASRQATGGFYEQYF.